The clone carrying this T cell receptor (beta chain) was recorded a few times. Antigen specificity is unknown. The source of the sample is a study of T cell repertoires in cytomegalovirus infection. For the study at large: Public TCR beta signatures were indicative of both CMV infection and a matching HLA type.

Whole-study results and caveats: Frequencies of public TCR beta families were cumulated, and this identified carriers of CMV plus the relevant HLA. Clonotypes of TCR beta that were HLA-C-restricted and CMV-specific dominated the ex vivo response.

TCRdb passed the reads through MiXCR, listing each CDR3 protein once. Altogether some 450,000 distinct CDR3 sequences are present, roughly 31% being singletons, with the ten largest covering roughly 15%. CDR3 length equals 18 residues. V was cut by 2 bases and J by 8 bases, with 25 bases left in between. Germline V CDR1 and CDR2: LGHNT, FRNRAP. Sample: PBMCs. This receptor was obtained from a human donor in good health (CMV status not recorded). Some clones in this sample may be carry-over from other donors' samples. The rearrangement links TRBV12-5 to TRBJ2-1; D perhaps matches TRBD2 (6 bases). The CDR3: CASGLTLTGTLSGHEQFF. CDR3 coding DNA: TGTGCTAGTGGTTTGACATTGACCGGGACTTTAAGCGGTCATGAGCAGTTCTTC.